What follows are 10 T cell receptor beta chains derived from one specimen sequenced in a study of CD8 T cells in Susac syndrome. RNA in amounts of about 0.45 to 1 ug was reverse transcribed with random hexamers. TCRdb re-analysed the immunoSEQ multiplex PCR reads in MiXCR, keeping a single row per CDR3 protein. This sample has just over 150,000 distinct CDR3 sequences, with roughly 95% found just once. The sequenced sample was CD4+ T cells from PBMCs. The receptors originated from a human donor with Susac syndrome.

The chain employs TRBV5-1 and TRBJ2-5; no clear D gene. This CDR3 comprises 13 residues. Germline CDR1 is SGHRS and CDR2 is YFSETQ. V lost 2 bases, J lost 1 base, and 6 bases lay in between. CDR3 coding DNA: TGCGCCAGCAGCTTTACCAGCCAAGAGACCCAGTACTTC. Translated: CASSFTSQETQYF.

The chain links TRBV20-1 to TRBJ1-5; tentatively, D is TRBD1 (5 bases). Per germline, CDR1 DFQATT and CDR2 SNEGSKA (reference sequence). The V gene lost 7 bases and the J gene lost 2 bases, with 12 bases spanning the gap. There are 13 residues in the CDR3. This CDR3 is CSGRDAGNQPQHF. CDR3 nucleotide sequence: TGCAGTGGGCGGGACGCCGGCAATCAGCCCCAGCATTTT.

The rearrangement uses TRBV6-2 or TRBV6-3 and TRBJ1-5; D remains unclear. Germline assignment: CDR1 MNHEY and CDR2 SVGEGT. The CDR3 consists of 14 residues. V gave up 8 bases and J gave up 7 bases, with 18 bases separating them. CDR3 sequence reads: CASLPDVWAQPQHF. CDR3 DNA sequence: TGTGCCAGCCTCCCGGACGTCTGGGCGCAGCCCCAGCATTTT.

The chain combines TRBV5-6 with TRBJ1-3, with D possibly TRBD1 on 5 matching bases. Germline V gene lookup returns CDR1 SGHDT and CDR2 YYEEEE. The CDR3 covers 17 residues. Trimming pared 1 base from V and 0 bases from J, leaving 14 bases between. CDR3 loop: CASSLRPGGYSGNTIYF. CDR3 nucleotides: TGTGCCAGCAGCTTGAGGCCCGGGGGTTACTCTGGAAACACCATATATTTT.

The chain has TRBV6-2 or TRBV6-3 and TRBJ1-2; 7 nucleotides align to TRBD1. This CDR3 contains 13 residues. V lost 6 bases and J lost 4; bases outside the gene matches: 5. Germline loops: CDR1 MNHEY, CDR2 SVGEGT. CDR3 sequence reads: CASSRGTVYGYTF. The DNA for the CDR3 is TGTGCCAGCAGCAGAGGGACAGTCTATGGCTACACCTTC.

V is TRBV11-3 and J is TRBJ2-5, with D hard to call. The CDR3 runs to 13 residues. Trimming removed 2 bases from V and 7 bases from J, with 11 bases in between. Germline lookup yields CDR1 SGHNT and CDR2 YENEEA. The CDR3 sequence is CASSLRGVGTQYF. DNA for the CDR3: TGTGCCAGCAGCTTAAGAGGAGTGGGGACCCAGTACTTC.

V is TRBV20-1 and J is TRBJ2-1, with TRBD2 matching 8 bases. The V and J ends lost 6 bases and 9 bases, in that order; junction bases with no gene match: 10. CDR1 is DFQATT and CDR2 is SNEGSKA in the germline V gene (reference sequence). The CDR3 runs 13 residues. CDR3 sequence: CSASGGPGAEQFF. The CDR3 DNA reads TGCAGTGCCTCGGGGGGGCCGGGAGCTGAGCAGTTCTTC.

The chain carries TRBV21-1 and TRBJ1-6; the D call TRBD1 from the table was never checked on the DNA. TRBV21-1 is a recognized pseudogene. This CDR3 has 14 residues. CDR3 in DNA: TGTGCCAGCACCGAGGACAGCTTTAATTCACCCCTCCACTTT. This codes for CASTEDSFNSPLHF.

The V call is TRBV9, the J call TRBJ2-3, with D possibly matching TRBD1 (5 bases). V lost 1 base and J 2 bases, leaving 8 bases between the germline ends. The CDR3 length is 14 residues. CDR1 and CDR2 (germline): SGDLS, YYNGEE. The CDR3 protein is CASSVQGNTDTQYF. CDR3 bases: TGTGCCAGCAGCGTACAGGGAAACACAGATACGCAGTATTTT.

CDR3 protein: CASSSRGPLPYF. DNA of the CDR3: TGTGCCAGCAGCTCCCGGGGTCCCCTCCCGTACTTC. V is TRBV7-2 and J is TRBJ2-5; possible D gene TRBD2, 5 bases. The CDR3 sequence is 12 residues long. Trimming cost V 4 bases and J 13 bases, with 16 bases left between them. Per germline, CDR1 SGHTA and CDR2 FQGNSA.